The TCR beta chain under discussion was sequenced for a study of blood T cell repertoires in COVID-19. This clone was observed once. The CDR3 does not close with the conserved phenylalanine or tryptophan, likely indicating a read error. Clones were read by immunoSEQ multiplex PCR, and TCRdb kept only the in-frame ones, dropping some. Of about 85,000 clones in the sample, around 90% were seen once. Per germline, CDR1 SGHDT and CDR2 YYEEEE. The CDR3 consists of 15 residues. The V end was cut by 1 base, the J end by 2 bases, with 10 bases between. The clonotype originates from an elderly woman with active or convalescent COVID-19. Sequenced input: peripheral blood. The chain employs TRBV5-6 and TRBJ1-3, with a weak D call TRBD1 (5 bases). CDR3 nucleotides: TGTGCCAGCAGCTTGAGGCAGGGAACTGGAAACACCATATATCTT. Translated: CASSLRQGTGNTIYL.